Listed here is a single TCR beta chain. Its antigen remains unidentified. The data derive from a study of shared clonotypes between healthy human individuals. The ends were cut back, 5 bases at V and 2 bases at J, with 17 bases in the middle. From germline, CDR1 is MDHEN and CDR2 SYDVKM. The CDR3 length is 16 residues. Terminally differentiated effector memory CD45RA+ cells were left out of the naive CD8 fraction, which was CD45RO-negative and positively selected for CCR7. For every subset, genomic DNA was evenly distributed across several immunoSEQ plates. The method was immunoSEQ multiplex PCR; TCRdb's version includes in-frame clones alone and lacks a portion of them. The sample gives fewer than 1 million clones, approximately 97% of which show up once; under 0.3% is in the top ten. Study-wide findings and caveats: Non-shared clonotypes displayed generation probabilities falling below those of clonotypes present in all four donors.

This receptor was identified in a young man in good health. The chain uses TRBV28 and TRBJ2-3, with D possibly TRBD1 on 5 matching bases. Material: naive CD8+ T cells sorted from blood. CDR3 residues: CASSPDRKFYTDTQYF. In DNA, the CDR3 is TGTGCCAGCAGTCCAGACAGAAAGTTCTACACAGATACGCAGTATTTT.